There are a few counts of the clone carrying this T cell receptor beta chain. Its antigen is unknown. The source of the sample is a study of post-analysis software for immune sequencing data. In the study overall: The patients showed relapsing-remitting, secondary progressive and progressive-relapsing multiple sclerosis courses. Study findings and constraints: TRBV5-6, TRBV5-1 and TRBV20-1 belonged to a set of about five TRBV segments that were more frequent in patients than controls. Controls significantly exceeded multiple sclerosis patients in normalized Chao1 diversity.

Unique-molecular-identifier-tagged TCR beta cDNA libraries were used. Hundreds of thousands of cDNA molecules came from 1 to 10 million T cells. TCRdb reprocessed the PCR reads with MiXCR, giving one entry per CDR3 protein. Of hundreds of thousands of distinct CDR3 sequences detected, roughly 30% appear once; the ten largest clones hold around 0.56%. CDR3 size: 12 residues. Germline lookup yields CDR1 DFQATT and CDR2 SNEGSKA (reference sequence). V was cut by 3 bases and J by 7 bases, with 10 bases left in between. The chain links TRBV20-1 to TRBJ1-5; D ambiguous. The receptor comes from a girl under 18 with multiple sclerosis. Sequencing was done on a sample of blood. In DNA form, the CDR3 reads TGCAGTGCTAGTGAGTCAGGACAGCCCCAGCATTTT. Encoded protein: CSASESGQPQHF.